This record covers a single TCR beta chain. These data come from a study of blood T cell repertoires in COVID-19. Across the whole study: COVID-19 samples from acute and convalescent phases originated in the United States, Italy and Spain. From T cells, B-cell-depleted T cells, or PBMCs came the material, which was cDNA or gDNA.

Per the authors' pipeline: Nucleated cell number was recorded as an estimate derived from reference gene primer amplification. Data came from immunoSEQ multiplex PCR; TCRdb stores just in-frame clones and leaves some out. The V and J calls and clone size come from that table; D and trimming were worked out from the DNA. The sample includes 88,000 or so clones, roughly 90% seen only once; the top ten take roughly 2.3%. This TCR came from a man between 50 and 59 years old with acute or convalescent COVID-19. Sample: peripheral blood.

CDR3 in amino acids: CASKGGSGVGELFF. CDR3 sequence (DNA): TGTGCCAGCAAGGGTGGTAGCGGAGTCGGGGAGCTGTTTTTT. This rearrangement joins TRBV28 to TRBJ2-2; D possibly corresponds to TRBD2 (6 bases). This CDR3 is 14 amino acids long. From germline, CDR1 is MDHEN and CDR2 SYDVKM. V was pared by 7 bases and J by 7 bases, with 16 bases between.